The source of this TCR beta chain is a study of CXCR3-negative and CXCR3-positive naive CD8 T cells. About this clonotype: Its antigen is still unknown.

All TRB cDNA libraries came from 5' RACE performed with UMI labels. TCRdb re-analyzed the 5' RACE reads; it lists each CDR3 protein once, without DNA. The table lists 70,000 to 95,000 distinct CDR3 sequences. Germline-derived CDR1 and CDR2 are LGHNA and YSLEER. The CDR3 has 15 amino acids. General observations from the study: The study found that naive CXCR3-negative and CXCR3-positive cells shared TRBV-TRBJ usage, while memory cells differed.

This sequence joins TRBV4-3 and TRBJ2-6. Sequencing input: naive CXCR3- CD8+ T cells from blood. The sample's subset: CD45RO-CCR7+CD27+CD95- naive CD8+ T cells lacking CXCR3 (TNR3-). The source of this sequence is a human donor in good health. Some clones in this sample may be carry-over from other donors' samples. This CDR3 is CASSPGISGANVLTF.